This T cell receptor (beta chain) was recorded in a study of response to subunit inactivated influenza vaccine (dated by TCRdb to 2017 to 2018). As for the study more broadly: To follow how T cells responded to a trivalent subunit inactivated influenza vaccine, the researchers relied on deep quantitative profiling of the T cell receptor repertoire. Results and caveats for the whole study, not just this receptor: The authors proposed that each seasonal influenza vaccination may bring in only a limited number of new T cells.

Per the germline V gene (reference sequence), GTSNPN is the CDR1 and SVGIG is the CDR2. Deletion took 1 base off V and 5 bases off J, with a span of 14 bases between the germline ends. CDR3 length: 14 amino acids, cysteine to phenylalanine. Just the 42-base CDR3 DNA is kept, in frame starting at base 1. This clonotype was detected ten times or more. No antigen is known for it. No base quality information exists; no much larger clone differs at one position. The library came from RT-PCR. The sequencer was an Illumina HiSeq 2500. The public sequencing data were trimmed at Q25 with fastp and processed into clonotypes with MiXCR by TCRdb, which kept only in-frame beta chains. One record per CDR3 amino acid sequence lists the most common genes and DNA. The sample yields about half a million distinct CDR3 sequences; about 7.6% were counted once. The biggest ten clones account for over 10% of the sample.

Recombination linked TRBV30 to TRBJ2-5; the D gene is possibly TRBD1 or TRBD2, each agreeing over 5 bases. This sample comprised PBMCs from blood, obtained less than 25 months after vaccination. This receptor was taken from a man in his fifties or sixties who received an inactivated influenza vaccine. Donor details come from another sample of the same person, matched by shared clones. The DNA is as follows: TGTGCCTGGAGTGCCGGGACCCCCTCGGAGACCCAGTACTTC. Its protein is CAWSAGTPSETQYF.